The source of this T cell receptor (beta chain) is a study of blood T cell repertoires in COVID-19 (dated by TCRdb to 2020 to 2022). At the level of the whole study: Samples covering the acute and convalescent phases of COVID-19 were provided by collaborators in the United States, Italy and Spain. Samples came from the ongoing ImmuneRACE study (first 160 participants) plus 1,254 subjects from 6 global collaborators. The repertoires were released in a freely available public database intended as a resource for research on the immune response to SARS-CoV-2. Where HLA class I and class II types were available, the types were taken from metadata supplied by the sample provider, not from assay-based typing. The dataset comprised deeply sampled blood TCRbeta repertoires from subjects exposed to, actively infected with, or recovered from COVID-19. A de-identified subject ID, COVID-19 status, age in years and sex were almost always included in the sample metadata. The material from the prospective study consisted of cDNA or gDNA derived from T cells, B-cell-depleted T cells, or PBMCs.

On this clone: Its cognate antigen has yet to be identified. Per-base qualities were not stored, and no clone one base away is much larger.

TCRbeta CDR3 regions were amplified from genomic DNA using the immunoSEQ Assay, a bias-controlled multiplex PCR. The original methods were these. The number of nucleated cells in each sample was estimated by amplification of reference gene primers within the assay. To quantify the absolute abundance of each unique TCRbeta CDR3 rearrangement, sequence reads were collapsed and filtered. Productive Simpson clonality was computed per sample as the square root of Simpson's diversity index over productive rearrangements. Drawn from immuneACCESS, this table holds only the in-frame rearrangements with V and J called that TCRdb kept. Clones are partly lost; checked studies trace under half to an unresolved V gene and leave the rest unexplained. Clone size and the V and J calls come from that table; the DNA yielded D and trimming. In all, the sample holds a few hundred thousand clones, and around 84% of those were seen once. The leading ten clones occupy over 9.5% of the sample.

The CDR3 goes from the cysteine to the valine over 13 residues. This entry keeps only the CDR3 DNA: 39 bases, framed from base 1. V is clipped by 6 bases and J by 4 bases, and the sequence between their germline boundaries is 13 bases long. What the study reported, not specific to this receptor: The quantity of clinical and demographic metadata differed by source and by participant and was supplied without curation.

One collaborating source in Seattle enrolled patients while the patients were actively infected and followed the patients over time throughout the course of disease. Whole blood was collected in K2EDTA tubes by collaborating institutions according to the institutions' own protocols. For TCRbeta analysis, collaborators shipped samples as frozen whole blood, isolated PBMCs, or DNA extracted from either of those sample types. The material sequenced was peripheral blood. This TCR came from a woman older than 75 with COVID-19, enrolled during active disease. The chain couples TRBV12-3 or TRBV12-4 to TRBJ2-7; TRBD2 is perhaps the D gene, given 5 matching bases. The DNA sequence is given as TGTGCCAGCAGCCTTCAAGGCGGGTACGAGCAGTACGTC. Its coded protein is CASSLQGGYEQYV.